This T cell receptor beta chain was identified during a study of CD8 T cells in ankylosing spondylitis. Broader study findings: Existing reports had already noted some motif variants in reactive arthritis synovial fluid and blood. From matched ankylosing spondylitis synovial fluid, disease-linked clones were reportedly recovered at significantly enriched levels.

This clonotype showed up many times. The antigen remains unidentified. The germline gene is not matched at one end of the junction; a read error may be the cause. In TCRdb, the 5' RACE reads were re-called with MiXCR into one record per CDR3 protein. The sample shows approximately 180,000 distinct CDR3 sequences, roughly 20% of them seen only once. There are 15 residues in the CDR3. Germline V gives CDR1 SEHNR, CDR2 FQNEAQ (reference sequence). Material: blood, either unsorted or a sorted T cell fraction (not recorded which). The sequence was collected from a male donor aged 5 to 29 with ankylosing spondylitis or in good health (not recorded which). This chain uses TRBV7-9 with TRBJ2-3; 8 bases map to TRBD1. The CDR3 loop reads CASSSLTGVSTDTHF. The CDR3 coding sequence is TGTGCCAGCAGCTCGTTGACAGGGGTCAGCACAGATACGCATTTT.